This T cell receptor (beta chain) was sequenced for a study of cytomegalovirus exposure and HLA in healthy donors. Germline CDR1 is MNHNS and CDR2 is SASEGT. Trimming removed 5 bases from V and 2 bases from J; junction bases left unmatched: 6. The CDR3 has 14 residues. Primers included in the PCR were 60 Vbeta and 13 Jbeta primers. Here immunoSEQ multiplex PCR was the method, and the copy in TCRdb shows in-frame clones only, minus some. The table includes some 120,000 clones, 81% detected once. The sequencing input was PBMCs. The clonotype originates from a young man in good health and CMV-seronegative. V gene TRBV6-1 combines with J gene TRBJ2-7; the match to TRBD1 covers 7 bases. The CDR3 reads CASSTRTGTYEQYF. The CDR3 DNA sequence: TGTGCCAGCAGTACCCGGACAGGAACCTACGAGCAGTACTTC.